Each of the 19 T cell receptor beta chains below was sequenced from the same sample in a study of blood T cell repertoires in COVID-19. Sequencing used immunoSEQ multiplex PCR; TCRdb keeps in-frame clones, though not all of them. The repertoire holds over 150,000 clones, with more than 75% as singletons. The sample was peripheral blood. Source of these receptors: a woman aged 65 to 85 with COVID-19, enrolled during active disease.

The V gene is TRBV2, the J gene TRBJ2-3, with D possibly matching TRBD2 (6 bases). The V gene lost 8 bases and the J gene lost 11 bases, with 26 bases spanning the gap. The CDR3 runs 15 residues. In germline, CDR1 is SNHLY, CDR2 FYNNEI. DNA for the CDR3: TGTGCCAGCCGTAACGATCGGACTCGGGGGAATGGGCAGTATTTT. Translating gives CASRNDRTRGNGQYF.

This clone has more than one count but fewer than ten. V gene TRBV6-2 or TRBV6-3 combines with J gene TRBJ2-6, with a possible D match to TRBD1 (6 bases). The CDR3 length is 20 residues. The germline V gene has CDR1 MNHEY and CDR2 SVGEGT. V lost 3 bases, J lost 0 bases, and 21 bases lay in between. CDR3 sequence reads: CASSYRTRQALFSGANVLTF. The CDR3 nucleotides read TGTGCCAGCAGTTATAGGACCCGACAGGCCCTCTTCTCTGGGGCCAACGTCCTGACTTTC.

Only a few counts were recorded for this clone. The rearrangement uses TRBV7-3 and TRBJ1-2; D is unclear. The CDR3 extends over 13 amino acids. The ends were cut back, 3 bases at V and 4 bases at J, with 9 bases in the middle. Germline V CDR1 and CDR2: SGHTA, FQGTGA. The CDR3 loop reads CASSFPRGYGYTF. In nucleotides, the CDR3 is TGTGCCAGCAGCTTCCCCCGAGGCTATGGCTACACCTTC.

This sequence joins TRBV7-9 and TRBJ1-5; no clear D gene. The CDR3 spans 14 residues. The V gene lost 1 base and the J gene lost 7 bases, with 11 bases spanning the gap. The V gene's germline CDR1 is SEHNR and CDR2 FQNEAQ (reference sequence). The CDR3 bases are TGTGCCAGCAGCTTAGGTAGTGCTTACCAGCCCCAGCATTTT. The encoded protein is CASSLGSAYQPQHF.

The chain has TRBV7-9 and TRBJ1-3, with 9 bases aligning to TRBD1. Germline V gene sequence: CDR1 SEHNR, CDR2 FQNEAQ (reference sequence). V was pared by 2 bases and J by 3 bases, with 5 bases of the junction left unmatched. The length of the CDR3 is 16 residues. CDR3 DNA sequence: TGTGCCAGCAGCTTAACAGGGGGCTTGTATGGAAACACCATATATTTT. Encoded protein: CASSLTGGLYGNTIYF.

This chain joins TRBV7-8 and TRBJ1-5; a possible D gene is TRBD1 (6 bases). CDR3 size: 15 residues. The V gene's germline CDR1 is SGHVS and CDR2 FQNEAQ. Between the trimmed V and J ends, which lost 1 base and 7 bases, there was a span of 14 bases. As DNA, the CDR3 is TGTGCCAGCAGCTTAGGGGACACTACACGACAGCCCCAGCATTTT. Protein product: CASSLGDTTRQPQHF.

The chain uses TRBV4-1 and TRBJ2-2; 7 positions match TRBD1. The CDR3 is made up of 17 amino acids. Germline V gene sequence: CDR1 MGHRA, CDR2 YSYEKL. V lost 0 bases, J lost 5 bases, and 9 bases stayed unmatched. CDR3 coding DNA: TGCGCCAGCAGCCAAGATATTTACTACAGGGGTACCGGGGAGCTGTTTTTT. Protein product: CASSQDIYYRGTGELFF.

V and J are TRBV9 and TRBJ2-7, with a tentative D call TRBD2 (5 bases). Germline V CDR1 and CDR2: SGDLS, YYNGEE. The CDR3 is 18 amino acids. Trimming left V 0 bases short and J 2 bases short, with 21 bases between. The DNA for the CDR3 is TGTGCCAGCAGCGTAGGAGGGTCGGCAGGAAATCTAGCCTACGAGCAGTACTTC. This codes for CASSVGGSAGNLAYEQYF.

This clone came up once. The chain combines TRBV28 with TRBJ1-2, with TRBD1 matching 7 bases. Germline V CDR1 and CDR2: MDHEN, SYDVKM. The CDR3 loop spans 13 amino acids. Germline trimming cut 5 bases from V and 8 bases from J; bases unmatched to any gene: 8. The CDR3 sequence: CASSATGVRGYTF. The CDR3 region has the DNA TGTGCCAGCAGTGCAACAGGGGTGCGCGGCTACACCTTC.

The J gene is TRBJ1-6, the V gene TRBV5-1; TRBD1 aligns across 12 bases. Germline-derived CDR1 and CDR2 are SGHRS and YFSETQ. The CDR3 has 16 residues. The ends lost 4 bases at V and 7 bases at J; junction bases unmatched: 6. The CDR3 region has the DNA TGCGCCAGCAGCCCCGGGACAGGGGGCGAAAATTCACCCCTCCACTTT. It specifies CASSPGTGGENSPLHF. Looking up the rest from reference TRBV5-1 and TRBJ1-6 gives the full variable domain: KAGVTQTPRYLIKTRGQQVTLSCSPISGHRSVSWYQQTPGQGLQFLFEYFSETQRNKGNFPGRFSGRQFSNSRSEMNVSTLELGDSALYLCASSPGTGGENSPLHFGNGTRLTVT.

The V gene is TRBV7-7, the J gene TRBJ2-1, with 10 bases lining up with TRBD2. This CDR3 has 15 amino acids. CDR1 is SSHAT, CDR2 FNYEAQ, per germline (reference sequence). V trimming: 5 bases; J trimming: 7 bases; junction bases outside the gene matches: 8. DNA of the CDR3: TGTGCCAGCAGCCCAGCGGGGGGGCCCAGTAATGAGCAGTTCTTC. Its translation: CASSPAGGPSNEQFF. Drawing the rest from reference TRBV7-7 and TRBJ2-1, the complete variable domain is GAGVSQSPRYKVTKRGQDVTLRCDPISSHATLYWYQQALGQGPEFLTYFNYEAQPDKSGLPSDRFSAERPEGSISTLTIQRTEQRDSAMYRCASSPAGGPSNEQFFGPGTRLTVL.

V usage is TRBV21-1 and J usage is TRBJ1-6. TRBV21-1 is termed a pseudogene. This CDR3 comprises 13 residues. CDR3 bases: TGTGCAGCGATAGGCACGCCTCCGGCCCCCCTCCACTTT. Its translation: CAAIGTPPAPLHF.

This clone has only a few counts. The chain combines TRBV28 with TRBJ1-2; 10 bases fit TRBD1. Germline CDR1 and CDR2: MDHEN and SYDVKM. This CDR3 comprises 14 residues. Germline trimming cut 7 bases from V and 8 bases from J; bases unmatched to any gene: 10. CDR3 DNA: TGTGCCAGCACCCCGGGACAGGGGCGTTGGGGCTACACCTTC. The encoded protein is CASTPGQGRWGYTF.

This chain connects TRBV7-9 to TRBJ2-1; 8 nucleotides match TRBD1. With 1 base clipped from V and 7 bases from J, the junction kept 9 bases outside the gene matches. CDR1 and CDR2 from the germline V gene are SEHNR and FQNEAQ (reference sequence). The CDR3 is 16 residues long. CDR3: CASSLGWQGARNEQFF. The CDR3 DNA follows: TGTGCCAGCAGCTTAGGATGGCAGGGGGCGCGGAATGAGCAGTTCTTC.

This chain uses TRBV5-1 with TRBJ1-4; TRBD1 agrees at 8 bases. The CDR3 has 14 residues. With 4 bases clipped from V and 5 bases from J, the junction kept 4 bases outside the gene matches. Germline values: CDR1 SGHRS, CDR2 YFSETQ. CDR3 nucleotide sequence: TGCGCCAGCAGCGGACAGGGCCGAAATGAAAAACTGTTTTTT. As protein: CASSGQGRNEKLFF.

The chain recombines TRBV28 with TRBJ1-5; 9 nucleotides line up with TRBD1. This CDR3 is 15 amino acids long. J gave up 4 bases and V 6 bases, and 7 bases lay outside the gene matches. CDR1 MDHEN and CDR2 SYDVKM come from the germline V gene. The CDR3: CASRKLGQGNQPQHF. The CDR3 region has the DNA TGTGCCAGCAGAAAACTGGGACAGGGAAATCAGCCCCAGCATTTT.

The chain employs TRBV7-8 and TRBJ2-2; 9 bases are shared with TRBD1. V shed 5 bases, J shed 4 bases, and the junction held 8 bases outside the gene matches. The germline V gene has CDR1 SGHVS and CDR2 FQNEAQ. The CDR3 loop spans 16 amino acids. The CDR3 DNA reads as TGTGCCAGCAGCCCAGCGGGACAGGGTATCACCGGGGAGCTGTTTTTT. Its protein product is CASSPAGQGITGELFF. The variable domain in full, with the rest retrieved from reference TRBV7-8 and TRBJ2-2, is GAGVSQSPRYKVAKRGQDVALRCDPISGHVSLFWYQQALGQGPEFLTYFQNEAQLDKSGLPSDRFFAERPEGSVSTLKIQRTQQEDSAVYLCASSPAGQGITGELFFGEGSRLTVL.

This clone was observed a few times. V is TRBV30 and J is TRBJ1-2; D gene ambiguous. CDR1 is GTSNPN, CDR2 SVGIG, per germline (reference sequence). Between the trimmed V and J ends, which lost 1 base and 5 bases, there was a span of 11 bases. CDR3 length: 13 amino acids. This CDR3 reads CAWSGEAKYGYTF. The CDR3 nucleotides read TGTGCCTGGAGTGGCGAGGCAAAGTATGGCTACACCTTC.

The gene calls are TRBV18 and TRBJ2-2; a weak D match, TRBD1 (6 bases). Trimming cost V 4 bases and J 6 bases, with 12 bases left between them. Germline V gene sequence: CDR1 KGHSH, CDR2 LQKENI. CDR3 length: 14 amino acids. The CDR3 reads CASSQGQHSGELFF. Here the CDR3 DNA reads TGTGCCAGCTCACAAGGACAGCACTCCGGGGAGCTGTTTTTT.